This T cell receptor beta chain was found in a study of blood T cell repertoires in COVID-19. Germline V CDR1 and CDR2: MNHEY, SMNVEV (reference sequence). V trimming: 3 bases; J trimming: 9 bases; junction bases outside the gene matches: 6. The CDR3 totals 16 residues. Repertoires were generated with immunoSEQ multiplex PCR, while TCRdb's copy carries only in-frame clones and drops some. The top ten hold 10% to 15% of the sample, which has over 65,000 clones, approximately 84% seen once. This clone occurred once. The source of this sequence is a human donor in a cohort sampled during active COVID-19. Sequenced material: peripheral blood. V gene TRBV27 combines with J gene TRBJ2-1, with 15 bases matching TRBD2. The chain's CDR3 is CASSFAGLAGGGEQFF. Here the CDR3 DNA reads TGTGCCAGCAGTTTCGCCGGACTAGCGGGGGGGGGTGAGCAGTTCTTC.